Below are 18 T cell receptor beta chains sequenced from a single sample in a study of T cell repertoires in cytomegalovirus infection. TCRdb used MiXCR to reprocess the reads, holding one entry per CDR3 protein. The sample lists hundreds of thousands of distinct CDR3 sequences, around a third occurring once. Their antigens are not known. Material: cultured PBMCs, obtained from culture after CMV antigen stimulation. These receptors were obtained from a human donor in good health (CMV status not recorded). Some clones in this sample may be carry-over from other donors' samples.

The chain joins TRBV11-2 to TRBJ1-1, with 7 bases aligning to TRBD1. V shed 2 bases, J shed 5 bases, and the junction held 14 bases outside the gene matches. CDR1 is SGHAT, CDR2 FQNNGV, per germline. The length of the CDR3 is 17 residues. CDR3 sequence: CASSLWSVQGSGTEAFF. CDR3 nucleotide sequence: TGTGCCAGCAGCTTATGGTCCGTACAGGGGAGCGGGACTGAAGCTTTCTTT.

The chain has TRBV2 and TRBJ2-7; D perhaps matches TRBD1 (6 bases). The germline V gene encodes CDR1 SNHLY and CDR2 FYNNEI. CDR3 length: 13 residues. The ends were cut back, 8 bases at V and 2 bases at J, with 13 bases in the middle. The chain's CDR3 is CASVFRDTYEQYF. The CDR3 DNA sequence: TGTGCCAGCGTTTTCCGGGACACCTACGAGCAGTACTTC.

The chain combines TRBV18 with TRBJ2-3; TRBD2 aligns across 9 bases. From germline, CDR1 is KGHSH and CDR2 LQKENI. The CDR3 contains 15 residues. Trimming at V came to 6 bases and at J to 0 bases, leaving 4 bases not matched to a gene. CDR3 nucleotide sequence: TGTGCCAGCTCCCCCAGCGGGGGGAGCACAGATACGCAGTATTTT. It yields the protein CASSPSGGSTDTQYF.

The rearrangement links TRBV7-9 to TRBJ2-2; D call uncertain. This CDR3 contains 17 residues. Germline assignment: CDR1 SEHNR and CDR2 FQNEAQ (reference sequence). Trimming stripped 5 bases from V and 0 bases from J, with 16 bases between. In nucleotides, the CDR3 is TGTGCCAGCAGCACTACCGTCCCTGGCCCGAACACCGGGGAGCTGTTTTTT. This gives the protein CASSTTVPGPNTGELFF.

The CDR3 nucleotides are TGTGCCAGCAGCCGCCGGGACAGAGGGGAAATATTTGGAAACACCATATATTTT. This gives the protein CASSRRDRGEIFGNTIYF. The chain couples TRBV7-9 to TRBJ1-3; 7 bases align to TRBD1. Germline V CDR1 and CDR2: SEHNR, FQNEAQ (reference sequence). Germline trimming cut 5 bases from V and 3 bases from J; bases unmatched to any gene: 16. The CDR3 length is 18 residues.

DNA of the CDR3: TGTGCCAGCAGTTACCTTGGGACTGAAGAGACCCAGTACTTC. Translating it yields CASSYLGTEETQYF. The chain has TRBV6-2 or TRBV6-3 and TRBJ2-5; perhaps TRBD2 as D (6 bases). V was trimmed by 2 bases and J by 3 bases, leaving 10 bases between them. Germline-derived CDR1 and CDR2 are MNHEY and SVGEGT. This CDR3 has 14 residues.

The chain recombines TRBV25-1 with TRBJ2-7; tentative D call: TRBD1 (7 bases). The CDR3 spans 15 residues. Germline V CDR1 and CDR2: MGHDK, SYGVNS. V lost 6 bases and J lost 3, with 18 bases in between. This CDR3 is CASRGSGRDSYEQYF. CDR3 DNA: TGTGCCAGCAGAGGAAGCGGGCGGGACAGCTACGAGCAGTACTTC.

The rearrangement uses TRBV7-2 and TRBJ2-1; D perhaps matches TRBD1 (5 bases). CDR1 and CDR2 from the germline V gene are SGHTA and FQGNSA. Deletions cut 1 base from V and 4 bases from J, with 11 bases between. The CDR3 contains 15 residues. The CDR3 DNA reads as TGTGCCAGCAGCTTAGTCAGGGCAGTATACAATGAGCAGTTCTTC. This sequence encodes CASSLVRAVYNEQFF.

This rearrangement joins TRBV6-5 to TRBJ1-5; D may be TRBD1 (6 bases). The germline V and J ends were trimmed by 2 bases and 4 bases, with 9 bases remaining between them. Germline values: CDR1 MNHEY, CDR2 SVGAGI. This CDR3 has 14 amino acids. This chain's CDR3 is CASSYAQGNQPQHF. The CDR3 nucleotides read TGTGCCAGCAGTTACGCTCAGGGGAATCAGCCCCAGCATTTT.

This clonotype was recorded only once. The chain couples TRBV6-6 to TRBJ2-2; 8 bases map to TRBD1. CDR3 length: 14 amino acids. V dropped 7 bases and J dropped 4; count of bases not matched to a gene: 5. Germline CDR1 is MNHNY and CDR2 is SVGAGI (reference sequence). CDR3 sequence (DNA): TGTGCCAGCACGACAGGGGTCCGCACCGGGGAGCTGTTTTTT. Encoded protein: CASTTGVRTGELFF.

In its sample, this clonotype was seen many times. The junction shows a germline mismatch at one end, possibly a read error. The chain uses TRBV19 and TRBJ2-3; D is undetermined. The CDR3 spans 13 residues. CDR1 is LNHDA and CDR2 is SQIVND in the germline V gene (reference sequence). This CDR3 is CASSTGGTDTQYF. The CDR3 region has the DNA TGTGCCAGCAGTACGGGCGGCACAGATACGCAGTATTTT.

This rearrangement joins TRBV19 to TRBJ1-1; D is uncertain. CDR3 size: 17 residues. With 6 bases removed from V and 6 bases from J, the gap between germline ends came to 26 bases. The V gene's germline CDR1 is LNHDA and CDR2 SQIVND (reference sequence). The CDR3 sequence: CASSPPTRRRVAPEAFF. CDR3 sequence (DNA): TGTGCCAGTAGCCCACCCACCCGACGAAGGGTGGCCCCTGAAGCTTTCTTT.

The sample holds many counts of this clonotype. The CDR3 coding sequence is TGTGCCAGCAGCCCCCGTGGGGAGCCGGGGAAAGTCAATCAGCCCCAGCATTTT. Encoded protein: CASSPRGEPGKVNQPQHF. J is TRBJ1-5 and V is TRBV7-2; D gene uncertain. V was shortened by 5 bases and J by 3 bases, with 23 bases between the two germline ends. Germline V CDR1 and CDR2: SGHTA, FQGNSA. CDR3 length: 18 amino acids.

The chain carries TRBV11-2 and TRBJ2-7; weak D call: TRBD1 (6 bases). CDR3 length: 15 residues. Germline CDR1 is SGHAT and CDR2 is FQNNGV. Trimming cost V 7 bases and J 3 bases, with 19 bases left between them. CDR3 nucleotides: TGTGCCAGCAACAATCCCCAGGGGTTCCGCTACGAGCAGTACTTC. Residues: CASNNPQGFRYEQYF.

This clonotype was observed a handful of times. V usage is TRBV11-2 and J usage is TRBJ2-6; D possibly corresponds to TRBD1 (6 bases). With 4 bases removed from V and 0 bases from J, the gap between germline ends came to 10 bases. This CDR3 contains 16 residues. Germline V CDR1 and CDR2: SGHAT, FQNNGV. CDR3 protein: CASSSDSHSGANVLTF. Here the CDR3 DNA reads TGTGCCAGCAGCTCGGACAGCCACTCTGGGGCCAACGTCCTGACTTTC.

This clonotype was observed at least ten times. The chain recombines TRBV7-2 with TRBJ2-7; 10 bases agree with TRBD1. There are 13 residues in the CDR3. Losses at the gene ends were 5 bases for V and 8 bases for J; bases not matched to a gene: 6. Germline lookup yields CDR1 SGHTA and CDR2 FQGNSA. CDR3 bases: TGTGCCAGCAGCCAAGGGACAGGGGACAAGCAGTACTTC. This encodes CASSQGTGDKQYF.

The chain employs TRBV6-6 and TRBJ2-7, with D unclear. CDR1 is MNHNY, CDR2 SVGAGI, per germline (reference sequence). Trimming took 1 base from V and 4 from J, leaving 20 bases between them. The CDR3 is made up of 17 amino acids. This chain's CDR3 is CASSYLPRAAIPYEQYF. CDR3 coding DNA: TGTGCCAGCAGTTACTTACCCCGGGCGGCTATTCCTTACGAGCAGTACTTC.

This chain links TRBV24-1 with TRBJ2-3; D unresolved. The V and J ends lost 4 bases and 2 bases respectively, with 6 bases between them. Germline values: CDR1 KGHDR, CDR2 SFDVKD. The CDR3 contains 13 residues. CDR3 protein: CATSDPITDTQYF. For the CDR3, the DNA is TGTGCCACCAGTGACCCTATCACAGATACGCAGTATTTT.